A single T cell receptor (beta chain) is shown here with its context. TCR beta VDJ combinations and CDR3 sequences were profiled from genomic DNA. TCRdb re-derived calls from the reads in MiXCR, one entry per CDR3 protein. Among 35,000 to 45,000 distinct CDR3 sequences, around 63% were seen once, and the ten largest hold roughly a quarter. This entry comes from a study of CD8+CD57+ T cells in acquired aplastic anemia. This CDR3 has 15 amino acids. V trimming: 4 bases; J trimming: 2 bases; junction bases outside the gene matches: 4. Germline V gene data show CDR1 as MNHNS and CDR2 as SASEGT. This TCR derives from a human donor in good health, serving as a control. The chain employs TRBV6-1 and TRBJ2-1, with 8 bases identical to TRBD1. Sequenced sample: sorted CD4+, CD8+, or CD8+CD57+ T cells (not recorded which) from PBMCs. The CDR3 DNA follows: TGTGCCAGCAGTGTTGAGGACAGGGCCTACAATGAGCAGTTCTTC. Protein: CASSVEDRAYNEQFF.